The subject of this entry is one T cell receptor beta chain. The target antigen is unknown. The PCR had 60 Vbeta and 13 Jbeta primers. Clones were read by immunoSEQ multiplex PCR, and TCRdb kept only the in-frame ones, dropping some. Among approximately 130,000 clones listed, 65% to 85% were seen once. Per germline, CDR1 SEHNR and CDR2 FQNEAQ (reference sequence). Losses at the gene ends were 5 bases for V and 4 bases for J; bases not matched to a gene: 8. This CDR3 region has 15 residues. The source of the sample is a study of cytomegalovirus exposure and HLA in healthy donors. Notes on the study in general: An analysis done earlier found most TCR beta V segments productive about 87% or about 30% of the time. On later analysis, the bulk of CMV-associated TCR beta chains appeared to be HLA-restricted. Researchers left out some V segments, among them TRBV6-2 and TRBV6-3, as indistinguishable. Presence/absence analyses took donor sequencing depth as roughly uniform.

The sequence came from a woman aged 40 to 50 in good health and CMV-seropositive. Material: PBMCs. The chain carries TRBV7-9 and TRBJ1-2; 9 bases are a match to TRBD1. The chain's CDR3 is CASSGAGTGRYGYTF. The CDR3 DNA sequence: TGTGCCAGCAGCGGCGCCGGGACAGGGCGCTATGGCTACACCTTC.